The 30 T cell receptor beta chains below all came from one sample that was sequenced in a study of T cell responses to AZD1222 COVID-19 vaccine. Assay: immunoSEQ multiplex PCR; the TCRdb copy retains only in-frame clones and omits some. The repertoire has 100,000 to 120,000 clones, around 93% of them found once; the top ten carry over 6.5%. Sequences were derived from peripheral blood, sampled on day 0 of AZD1222 vaccination. These receptors all come from an adult in good health.

The chain links TRBV10-2 to TRBJ1-5, with no clear D. The germline CDR1 and CDR2 sequences are WSHSY and SAAADI. The length of the CDR3 is 13 residues. Trimming removed 7 bases from V and 7 bases from J, with 14 bases in between. The CDR3 sequence is CASTEGPGQPQHF. DNA of the CDR3: TGCGCCAGCACGGAAGGGCCGGGCCAGCCCCAGCATTTT.

V is TRBV5-4 and J is TRBJ1-1; perhaps TRBD1 as D (6 bases). This CDR3 contains 17 residues. V lost 4 bases and J 0 bases, leaving 19 bases between the germline ends. Germline V gene lookup returns CDR1 SGHNT and CDR2 YYREEE (reference sequence). The chain's CDR3 is CASSIGFQGWMNTEAFF. CDR3 in DNA: TGTGCCAGCAGCATTGGATTCCAGGGGTGGATGAACACTGAAGCTTTCTTT. The full variable domain, rest sourced from reference TRBV5-4 and TRBJ1-1, is ETGVTQSPTHLIKTRGQQVTLRCSSQSGHNTVSWYQQALGQGPQFIFQYYREEENGRGNFPPRFSGLQFPNYSSELNVNALELDDSALYLCASSIGFQGWMNTEAFFGQGTRLTVV.

V is TRBV28 and J is TRBJ2-7; 12 nucleotides agree with TRBD2. The CDR3 extends over 17 amino acids. V lost 7 bases and J lost 0; bases outside the gene matches: 10. CDR1 is MDHEN and CDR2 is SYDVKM in the germline V gene. The CDR3: CASTGRQLAGGSYEQYF. Here the CDR3 DNA reads TGTGCCAGCACGGGGAGACAACTAGCGGGGGGCTCCTACGAGCAGTACTTC.

The chain uses TRBV5-4 and TRBJ2-5; perhaps TRBD1 as D (5 bases). The CDR3 is 14 residues long. Germline CDR1 SGHNT, CDR2 YYREEE (reference sequence). Trimming stripped 2 bases from V and 5 bases from J, with 13 bases between. The CDR3 loop is CASSFRRTNETQYF. The CDR3 coding sequence is TGTGCCAGCAGCTTTAGGCGGACAAACGAGACCCAGTACTTC.

The chain employs TRBV18 and TRBJ1-5, with D possibly being TRBD1 (5 bases). The CDR3 spans 15 residues. Germline V lookup: CDR1 KGHSH, CDR2 LQKENI. Trimming left V 4 bases short and J 0 bases short, with 10 bases between. CDR3 bases: TGTGCCAGCTCACTGGGACGGGTTAGCAATCAGCCCCAGCATTTT. It encodes CASSLGRVSNQPQHF. The full variable domain, rest sourced from reference TRBV18 and TRBJ1-5, is NAGVMQNPRHLVRRRGQEARLRCSPMKGHSHVYWYRQLPEEGLKFMVYLQKENIIDESGMPKERFSAEFPKEGPSILRIQQVVRGDSAAYFCASSLGRVSNQPQHFGDGTRLSIL.

The chain uses TRBV2 and TRBJ2-5, with D tentatively TRBD1 (6 bases). The CDR3 covers 15 residues. Germline values: CDR1 SNHLY, CDR2 FYNNEI. The V end was cut by 7 bases, the J end by 2 bases, with 17 bases between. CDR3 in amino acids: CASKLHTGSQETQYF. CDR3 DNA: TGTGCCAGCAAATTACATACAGGGTCACAAGAGACCCAGTACTTC. The whole variable domain, remainder taken from reference TRBV2 and TRBJ2-5, is EPEVTQTPSHQVTQMGQEVILRCVPISNHLYFYWYRQILGQKVEFLVSFYNNEISEKSEIFDDQFSVERPDGSNFTLKIRSTKLEDSAMYFCASKLHTGSQETQYFGPGTRLLVL.

The J gene is TRBJ1-5, the V gene TRBV6-4; D not resolved. Germline V CDR1 and CDR2: MRHNA, SNTAGT. The CDR3 is 13 residues long. The V end lost 3 bases, the J end lost 1 base, and 4 bases lay between the germline ends. The CDR3 sequence is CASSEGSNQPQHF. The CDR3 nucleotides read TGTGCCAGCAGTGAAGGGAGCAATCAGCCCCAGCATTTT.

This rearrangement joins TRBV7-9 to TRBJ1-1; D is uncertain. The germline V and J ends were trimmed by 4 bases and 5 bases, with 5 bases remaining between them. Per germline, CDR1 SEHNR and CDR2 FQNEAQ (reference sequence). The CDR3 spans 11 residues. CDR3 DNA: TGTGCCAGCAGCTGGGAGACTGAAGCTTTCTTT. This gives the protein CASSWETEAFF.

V is TRBV6-5 and J is TRBJ1-5; 8 bases align to TRBD1. The trim removed 5 bases at V and 5 bases at J, leaving 8 bases unmatched. Germline V gives CDR1 MNHEY, CDR2 SVGAGI. This CDR3 contains 15 residues. The chain's CDR3 is CASSHITGGDQPQHF. The CDR3 DNA is TGTGCCAGCAGTCATATCACAGGGGGGGATCAGCCCCAGCATTTT.

This chain uses TRBV28 with TRBJ2-3, with TRBD2 identical over 7 bases. This CDR3 contains 13 residues. Germline CDR1 is MDHEN and CDR2 is SYDVKM. Trimming cost V 8 bases and J 5 bases; bases outside gene matches: 7. The CDR3 spells CASHLGGVDTQYF. The CDR3 DNA reads TGTGCCAGCCACCTGGGGGGGGTAGATACGCAGTATTTT.

The rearrangement links TRBV5-1 to TRBJ2-1, with D perhaps matching TRBD1 or TRBD2 (6 bases each). The CDR3 has 16 residues. V shed 4 bases and J shed 0 bases, with 14 bases lying between them. CDR1 and CDR2 from the germline V gene are SGHRS and YFSETQ. CDR3 sequence: CASSGGGGSSYNEQFF. The CDR3 DNA sequence: TGCGCCAGCAGCGGAGGGGGTGGCAGCTCCTACAATGAGCAGTTCTTC.

This chain connects TRBV9 to TRBJ2-7, with 9 bases identical to TRBD1. The CDR3 totals 14 residues. J gave up 6 bases and V 4 bases, and 8 bases lay outside the gene matches. Germline V CDR1 and CDR2: SGDLS, YYNGEE. CDR3 coding DNA: TGTGCCAGCAGCTTCAGACAGGGGGGTAGCGAGCAGTACTTC. Protein: CASSFRQGGSEQYF.

The genes are TRBV10-3 and TRBJ2-7; the match to TRBD1 covers 7 bases. Trimming cost V 7 bases and J 3 bases; bases outside gene matches: 6. This CDR3 has 13 residues. From germline, CDR1 is ENHRY and CDR2 SYGVKD. The chain's CDR3 is CAIIDRDNYEQYF. The CDR3 DNA is TGTGCCATCATTGACAGGGATAACTACGAGCAGTACTTC.

The chain carries TRBV28 and TRBJ1-6; D call uncertain. The ends were cut back, 4 bases at V and 7 bases at J, with 2 bases in the middle. The germline V gene has CDR1 MDHEN and CDR2 SYDVKM. The CDR3 runs to 11 residues. Written as DNA, the CDR3 is TGTGCCAGCAGTTCCAATTCACCCCTCCACTTT. Its translation: CASSSNSPLHF.

The count of this clone is one. The rearrangement uses TRBV7-9 and TRBJ2-3, with D unclear. Trimming stripped 3 bases from V and 4 bases from J, with 8 bases between. The germline CDR1 and CDR2 sequences are SEHNR and FQNEAQ (reference sequence). This CDR3 is built from 13 residues. CDR3 DNA: TGTGCCAGCAGCTTTGGGGATGCAGATACGCAGTATTTT. The encoded protein is CASSFGDADTQYF. The full variable domain, rest sourced from reference TRBV7-9 and TRBJ2-3, is DTGVSQNPRHKITKRGQNVTFRCDPISEHNRLYWYRQTLGQGPEFLTYFQNEAQLEKSRLLSDRFSAERPKGSFSTLEIQRTEQGDSAMYLCASSFGDADTQYFGPGTRLTVL.

The chain joins TRBV9 to TRBJ2-7; 13 bases are a match to TRBD2. V lost 3 bases and J lost 3; bases outside the gene matches: 6. Germline CDR1 is SGDLS and CDR2 is YYNGEE. CDR3 size: 16 residues. The DNA for the CDR3 is TGTGCCAGCAGCGAATTCGGGACTAGCGGGGACTACGAGCAGTACTTC. It is translated as CASSEFGTSGDYEQYF.

J is TRBJ1-1 and V is TRBV5-6; D remains unclear. Germline lookup yields CDR1 SGHDT and CDR2 YYEEEE. Trimming took 0 bases from V and 2 from J, leaving 5 bases between them. The CDR3 spans 13 residues. The CDR3 here is CASSLDRNTEAFF. The CDR3 DNA sequence: TGTGCCAGCAGCTTGGACCGAAACACTGAAGCTTTCTTT. Filled out from reference TRBV5-6 and TRBJ1-1, the complete variable domain reads DAGVTQSPTHLIKTRGQQVTLRCSPKSGHDTVSWYQQALGQGPQFIFQYYEEEERQRGNFPDRFSGHQFPNYSSELNVNALLLGDSALYLCASSLDRNTEAFFGQGTRLTVV.

In this sample, this clone turned up a few times. This chain connects TRBV19 to TRBJ1-6, with 7 nucleotides matching TRBD1. In germline, CDR1 is LNHDA, CDR2 SQIVND (reference sequence). V lost 8 bases, J lost 4 bases, and 5 bases stayed unmatched. This CDR3 is built from 14 residues. Written as DNA, the CDR3 is TGTGCCAGTGGTGAGACAGGGTATAATTCACCCCTCCACTTT. Translated: CASGETGYNSPLHF. The full variable domain, with the rest looked up from reference TRBV19 and TRBJ1-6, is DGGITQSPKYLFRKEGQNVTLSCEQNLNHDAMYWYRQDPGQGLRLIYYSQIVNDFQKGDIAEGYSVSREKKESFPLTVTSAQKNPTAFYLCASGETGYNSPLHFGNGTRLTVT.

The gene calls are TRBV5-1 and TRBJ2-7; D is perhaps TRBD1 (6 bases). V lost 1 base to trimming and J lost 12 bases, with 14 bases between them. This CDR3 spans 12 amino acids. The germline CDR1 and CDR2 sequences are SGHRS and YFSETQ. The CDR3 spells CASSLKGESLYF. In DNA, the CDR3 is TGCGCCAGCAGCTTGAAGGGGGAGTCTTTGTACTTC. The full variable domain, with the rest looked up from reference TRBV5-1 and TRBJ2-7, is KAGVTQTPRYLIKTRGQQVTLSCSPISGHRSVSWYQQTPGQGLQFLFEYFSETQRNKGNFPGRFSGRQFSNSRSEMNVSTLELGDSALYLCASSLKGESLYFGPGTRLTVT.

J is TRBJ2-3 and V is TRBV9, with D possibly TRBD1 on 6 matching bases. Germline V gene sequence: CDR1 SGDLS, CDR2 YYNGEE. V was clipped by 8 bases and J by 1 base, with 14 bases between them. This CDR3 is 14 amino acids long. Here the CDR3 DNA reads TGTGCCAGGGACAGTCGACCCTGCACAGATACGCAGTATTTT. Translating it yields CARDSRPCTDTQYF.

The rearrangement uses TRBV7-3 and TRBJ1-1; D remains unclear. Looked up from germline, CDR1 is SGHTA and CDR2 is FQGTGA. The germline V and J ends were trimmed by 5 bases and 2 bases, with 9 bases remaining between them. CDR3 length: 13 residues. CDR3: CASSRGPNTEAFF. Here the CDR3 DNA reads TGTGCCAGCAGCCGTGGGCCCAACACTGAAGCTTTCTTT.

This chain uses TRBV12-5 with TRBJ1-5; D uncertain. Germline CDR1 reads LGHNT; CDR2 reads FRNRAP. Trimming took off 6 bases at V and 1 base at J, with 10 bases between the two ends. The CDR3 spans 14 residues. As DNA, the CDR3 is TGTGCTAGTGGGCTTGGACGGAGCAATCAGCCCCAGCATTTT. This sequence encodes CASGLGRSNQPQHF. The full variable domain, in which reference TRBV12-5 and TRBJ1-5 provide the parts outside the CDR3, is DARVTQTPRHKVTEMGQEVTMRCQPILGHNTVFWYRQTMMQGLELLAYFRNRAPLDDSGMPKDRFSAEMPDATLATLKIQPSEPRDSAVYFCASGLGRSNQPQHFGDGTRLSIL.

The CDR3 spells CASSFFTSGGDGELFF. The DNA of the CDR3 is TGTGCCAGCAGTTTCTTTACTAGCGGGGGAGACGGGGAGCTGTTTTTT. The chain couples TRBV27 to TRBJ2-2, with 11 nucleotides matching TRBD2. Germline values: CDR1 MNHEY, CDR2 SMNVEV (reference sequence). With V trimmed by 3 bases and J by 7 bases, 7 bases remained unmatched. The CDR3 is made up of 16 amino acids.

The chain is built from TRBV5-6 and TRBJ1-5, with TRBD1 matching 7 bases. CDR1 and CDR2 from the germline V gene are SGHDT and YYEEEE. Losses at the gene ends were 1 base for V and 4 bases for J; bases not matched to a gene: 8. The CDR3 is made up of 16 amino acids. DNA of the CDR3: TGTGCCAGCAGCTTGTCGGCAGGGGGATGGAATCAGCCCCAGCATTTT. Its translation: CASSLSAGGWNQPQHF.

The rearrangement joins TRBV19 to TRBJ2-2; weak D call: TRBD2 (5 bases). The CDR3 consists of 13 residues. In germline, CDR1 is LNHDA, CDR2 SQIVND (reference sequence). V dropped 1 base and J dropped 8 bases, with 8 bases sitting between them. The CDR3, as DNA: TGTGCCAGTAGTATAGGGTGGAGGGGGGAGCTGTTTTTT. Translated: CASSIGWRGELFF.

The rearrangement links TRBV7-6 to TRBJ2-3; 9 bases are a match to TRBD2. The V gene's germline CDR1 is SGHVS and CDR2 FNYEAQ. The CDR3 is 15 residues long. V shed 1 base, J shed 8 bases, and the junction held 7 bases outside the gene matches. CDR3 nucleotides: TGTGCCAGCAGCTTAGTTGGCGGGGGGGCAGTTACGCAGTATTTT. This gives the protein CASSLVGGGAVTQYF.

This chain connects TRBV29-1 to TRBJ1-5, with D possibly being TRBD1 (5 bases). CDR1 SQVTM and CDR2 ANQGSEA come from the germline V gene. The V end was cut by 4 bases, the J end by 2 bases, with 12 bases between. This CDR3 region has 14 residues. CDR3 amino acids: CSVAGGTGNQPQHF. The CDR3 region has the DNA TGCAGCGTTGCGGGAGGGACGGGCAATCAGCCCCAGCATTTT.

This clone is a singleton in its sample. The rearrangement links TRBV5-6 to TRBJ1-4; maybe TRBD1 (5 bases). The ends were cut back, 0 bases at V and 7 bases at J, with 13 bases in the middle. CDR1 SGHDT and CDR2 YYEEEE come from the germline V gene. This CDR3 region has 15 residues. CDR3 protein: CASSLGGAMVEKLFF. CDR3 coding DNA: TGTGCCAGCAGCTTGGGTGGGGCGATGGTTGAAAAACTGTTTTTT.

The chain links TRBV3-1 (or the pseudogene TRBV3-2) to TRBJ2-5; 7 nucleotides match TRBD1. V lost 4 bases and J lost 2; bases outside the gene matches: 4. The CDR3 consists of 14 residues. Germline-derived CDR1 and CDR2 are LGHDT and YNNKEL (reference sequence). The CDR3 nucleotides are TGTGCCAGCAGCCTTGTCAGGGGGCAAGAGACCCAGTACTTC. It specifies CASSLVRGQETQYF.

V and J are TRBV28 and TRBJ1-1; TRBD1 aligns across 8 bases. The germline V gene has CDR1 MDHEN and CDR2 SYDVKM. The CDR3 has 14 amino acids. The junction had 6 bases not matched to a gene; V was cut back by 6 bases and J by 3 bases. CDR3 sequence reads: CASSLRQGYTEAFF. The CDR3 DNA sequence: TGTGCCAGCAGCCTTAGACAGGGGTACACTGAAGCTTTCTTT.